These T cell receptor beta chains were read from a single sample in a study of molecular identifiers for immune sequencing clone quantification. One entry per CDR3 protein results from TCRdb running MiXCR on the PCR reads. The sample has about 640,000 distinct CDR3 sequences; 20% are singletons. The sample taken for sequencing was naive CD8+ T cells from blood, with Jurkat cell RNA spiked in. The receptors originated from a human donor in good health. Some libraries in this study had Jurkat cell RNA spiked in. Both conserved end residues are part of each CDR3. The order of the fields is clone size, J gene, V gene, D gene, CDR3 protein, CDR3 DNA. The D gene is left open where the match is weak. Only some rows state a clone size, as once, few, many or a class for expanded clones.

many | TRBJ1-2 | TRBV7-9 | . | CASSLGGIHGYTF | TGTGCCAGCAGCTTAGGAGGTATCCATGGCTACACCTTC
many | TRBJ2-5 | TRBV3-1 | . | CASSHSSFITGETQYF | TGTGCCAGCAGCCACTCCTCTTTCATAACAGGCGAGACCCAGTACTTC
. | TRBJ2-7 | TRBV25-1 | TRBD1 | CASSLARQGRYERYF | TGTGCCAGCAGCTTAGCAAGACAGGGGAGATACGAGCGGTACTTC
. | TRBJ2-1 | TRBV27 | TRBD1 | CASSFLLGQGLSEQFF | TGTGCCAGCAGTTTCCTCCTGGGACAGGGATTGAGTGAGCAGTTCTTC
. | TRBJ1-2 | TRBV12-3/TRBV12-4 | . | CASSFGVFGYTF | TGTGCCAGCAGTTTTGGGGTTTTTGGCTACACCTTC
. | TRBJ1-3 | TRBV4-3 | TRBD1 | CASSQGQASVNTIYF | TGCGCCAGCAGCCAGGGACAGGCCTCTGTAAACACCATATATTTT
many | TRBJ1-3 | TRBV2 | . | CASSDNPGTAIYF | TGTGCCAGCAGTGATAACCCCGGGACCGCCATATATTTT
many | TRBJ1-5 | TRBV19 | . | CASSIGPGTSNQPQHF | TGTGCCAGTAGTATAGGTCCGGGGACTAGCAATCAGCCCCAGCATTTT
many | TRBJ2-7 | TRBV9 | TRBD1 | CASSVVDRGGHEQYF | TGTGCCAGCAGCGTAGTAGACAGGGGAGGCCACGAGCAGTACTTC
. | TRBJ1-2 | TRBV4-1 | . | CASSQSGHNYGYTF | TGCGCCAGCAGCCAAAGTGGACATAACTATGGCTACACCTTC
few | TRBJ2-7 | TRBV29-1 | . | CSVRTDGASYEQYF | TGCAGCGTGCGAACAGACGGGGCTTCCTACGAGCAGTACTTC
many | TRBJ1-3 | TRBV29-1 | . | CSVVPLTSGNTIYF | TGCAGCGTTGTACCCCTTACCTCTGGAAACACCATATATTTT
few | TRBJ1-2 | TRBV4-1 | . | CASSQTLGEFGYTF | TGCGCCAGCAGCCAAACCCTCGGCGAGTTTGGCTACACCTTC
many | TRBJ2-3 | TRBV4-1 | . | CASSQEIYSSTDTQYF | TGCGCCAGCAGCCAAGAGATATACTCTAGCACAGATACGCAGTATTTT
. | TRBJ2-5 | TRBV19 | TRBD1 | CASRGDRAPQEAQYF | TGTGCCAGTAGGGGGGACAGGGCCCCCCAAGAGGCCCAGTACTTC
many | TRBJ1-1 | TRBV12-3/TRBV12-4 | . | CASSAATPNTEAFF | TGTGCCAGCAGTGCCGCGACACCGAACACTGAAGCTTTCTTT
few | TRBJ1-6 | TRBV20-1 | . | CSARDAYSPLHF | TGCAGTGCTAGAGATGCGTATTCGCCCCTCCACTTT
many | TRBJ1-3 | TRBV20-1 | . | CSARGNSGNTIYF | TGCAGTGCTAGAGGAAACTCTGGAAACACCATATATTTT
. | TRBJ2-7 | TRBV6-5 | . | CASSYSWGRQGLYEQYF | TGTGCCAGCAGTTACTCGTGGGGACGCCAGGGCCTCTACGAGCAGTACTTC
few | TRBJ2-2 | TRBV27 | TRBD2 | CASSPLSGRANTGELFF | TGTGCCAGCAGTCCCCTTAGCGGGAGGGCCAACACCGGGGAGCTGTTTTTT
many | TRBJ2-7 | TRBV7-9 | TRBD2 | CASSPVGGGAYEQYF | TGTGCCAGCAGCCCCGTGGGTGGGGGGGCCTACGAGCAGTACTTC
few | TRBJ2-3 | TRBV13 | TRBD2 | CASSLGVLTTSGRREATDTQYF | TGTGCCAGCAGCTTAGGTGTGTTGACAACTAGCGGGAGGCGGGAAGCCACAGATACGCAGTATTTT
. | TRBJ2-3 | TRBV6-2/TRBV6-3 | TRBD2 | CASISVFAGDTDTQYF | TGTGCCAGCATTTCGGTCTTTGCGGGAGACACAGATACGCAGTATTTT
many | TRBJ2-7 | TRBV4-3 | TRBD2 | CASSQDRAGPYEQYF | TGCGCCAGCAGCCAAGACCGAGCGGGACCCTACGAGCAGTACTTC
few | TRBJ2-3 | TRBV27 | TRBD1 | CASSTPGQGADTQYF | TGTGCCAGCAGTACACCGGGACAGGGCGCAGATACGCAGTATTTT
many | TRBJ1-1 | TRBV20-1 | . | CSASGGDTEAFF | TGCAGTGCTAGTGGTGGGGACACTGAAGCTTTCTTT
many | TRBJ2-5 | TRBV4-2 | TRBD1 | CASSPRTGQPETQYF | TGTGCCAGCAGCCCCCGGACAGGTCAGCCGGAGACCCAGTACTTC
many | TRBJ1-1 | TRBV30 | . | CAWGQNTEAFF | TGTGCCTGGGGGCAGAACACTGAAGCTTTCTTT
few | TRBJ2-7 | TRBV12-3/TRBV12-4 | TRBD2 | CASTLGGSGYEQYF | TGTGCCAGCACTTTGGGGGGGTCTGGATACGAGCAGTACTTC
many | TRBJ2-5 | TRBV12-3/TRBV12-4 | TRBD1 | CASSDGTVGLQETQYF | TGTGCCAGCAGTGACGGGACAGTGGGCCTCCAAGAGACCCAGTACTTC
. | TRBJ2-7 | TRBV16 | TRBD2 | CASSQWGLVEYEQYF | TGTGCCAGCAGCCAATGGGGACTAGTTGAGTACGAGCAGTACTTC
many | TRBJ2-5 | TRBV10-3 | TRBD1 | CAITRDSNQETQYF | TGTGCCATCACCCGGGACAGTAACCAAGAGACCCAGTACTTC
. | TRBJ1-6 | TRBV4-1 | . | CASGQDEGWTLHF | TGCGCCAGCGGCCAAGATGAGGGTTGGACCCTCCACTTT
many | TRBJ1-5 | TRBV7-9 | . | CASSSTGPNQPQHF | TGTGCCAGCAGCTCGACAGGCCCGAATCAGCCCCAGCATTTT
many | TRBJ2-2 | TRBV19 | TRBD1 | CASSPGTDTGELFF | TGTGCCAGTAGTCCCGGGACAGACACCGGGGAGCTGTTTTTT
. | TRBJ2-1 | TRBV6-6 | . | CASIELDRPVNEQFF | TGTGCCAGCATTGAACTCGACAGGCCGGTAAATGAGCAGTTCTTC
many | TRBJ2-5 | TRBV27 | . | CASSLERGTGETQYF | TGTGCCAGCAGTTTAGAGAGGGGAACAGGAGAGACCCAGTACTTC
many | TRBJ1-5 | TRBV4-3 | . | CASSQTPWASNQPQHF | TGCGCCAGCAGCCAAACCCCGTGGGCGAGCAATCAGCCCCAGCATTTT
many | TRBJ2-2 | TRBV20-1 | . | CSASHSLTANTGELFF | TGCAGTGCTAGTCATTCCCTAACCGCGAACACCGGGGAGCTGTTTTTT
many | TRBJ2-5 | TRBV7-9 | . | CASSLRGGDQYF | TGTGCCAGCAGCTTAAGGGGGGGTGACCAGTACTTC
many | TRBJ2-3 | TRBV7-9 | . | CASSPWGAQPTDTQYF | TGTGCCAGCAGTCCCTGGGGGGCCCAGCCGACAGATACGCAGTATTTT
. | TRBJ2-1 | TRBV4-1 | TRBD2 | CASSRTGTNGGALNEQFF | TGCGCCAGCAGCCGAACCGGGACTAACGGGGGGGCCCTCAATGAGCAGTTCTTC
many | TRBJ2-1 | TRBV7-6 | TRBD2 | CASSLTSGGPNEQFF | TGTGCCAGCAGCTTAACTAGCGGGGGACCCAATGAGCAGTTCTTC
. | TRBJ1-2 | TRBV2 | . | CASSELSNYGYTF | TGTGCCAGCAGTGAGTTGTCTAACTATGGCTACACCTTC
many | TRBJ2-5 | TRBV5-1 | TRBD2 | CASSLGNGGTRETQYF | TGCGCCAGCAGCTTGGGCAACGGGGGGACGAGAGAGACCCAGTACTTC
. | TRBJ2-4 | TRBV4-3 | . | CASSQRLAKNIQYF | TGCGCCAGCAGTCAACGGCTAGCCAAAAACATTCAGTACTTC
. | TRBJ2-3 | TRBV6-6 | TRBD2 | CASIPPGPSGRGGEVTDTQYF | TGTGCCAGCATCCCTCCGGGGCCCAGCGGGAGAGGGGGGGAGGTCACAGATACGCAGTATTTT
few | TRBJ2-1 | TRBV18 | . | CASSHPRGSYNEQFF | TGTGCCAGCTCACACCCGCGGGGCTCCTACAATGAGCAGTTCTTC
many | TRBJ2-5 | TRBV12-3/TRBV12-4 | . | CASSLVLAIAAAQYF | TGTGCCAGCAGTTTAGTTCTCGCCATTGCCGCGGCCCAGTACTTC
many | TRBJ2-5 | TRBV30 | . | CAWKPYPGQGQETQYF | TGTGCCTGGAAACCTTATCCGGGACAAGGTCAAGAGACCCAGTACTTC
few | TRBJ2-7 | TRBV20-1 | . | CSAAGPRIHYEQYF | TGCAGTGCTGCCGGGCCCAGGATCCACTACGAGCAGTACTTC
many | TRBJ1-1 | TRBV10-1 | . | CASSARSGANTEAFF | TGCGCCAGCAGTGCTCGATCGGGGGCAAACACTGAAGCTTTCTTT
many | TRBJ1-1 | TRBV7-6 | . | CASSQNPENTEAFF | TGTGCCAGCAGTCAAAACCCGGAGAACACTGAAGCTTTCTTT
many | TRBJ2-5 | TRBV2 | TRBD2 | CASSDGDYPTETQYF | TGTGCCAGCAGTGATGGGGACTACCCAACAGAGACCCAGTACTTC
many | TRBJ1-6 | TRBV28 | . | CASSLAAFYNSPLHF | TGTGCCAGCAGTTTGGCAGCATTCTATAATTCACCCCTCCACTTT
many | TRBJ2-2 | TRBV7-9 | . | CASSQDRRNTGELFF | TGTGCCAGCAGCCAAGACAGGCGGAACACCGGGGAGCTGTTTTTT
. | TRBJ1-5 | TRBV4-3 | . | CASSQDLSQGINQPQHF | TGCGCCAGCAGCCAAGATCTGTCTCAGGGGATCAATCAGCCCCAGCATTTT
many | TRBJ2-6 | TRBV28 | . | CASSSRQVHSGANVLTF | TGTGCCAGCAGTTCCCGACAGGTTCACTCTGGGGCCAACGTCCTGACTTTC
few | TRBJ2-1 | TRBV6-5 | . | CASSYSFPVDGYNEQFF | TGTGCCAGCAGTTACTCGTTTCCTGTCGACGGATACAATGAGCAGTTCTTC
few | TRBJ1-2 | TRBV19 | . | CASSIVGDGYTF | TGTGCCAGTAGTATAGTAGGCGATGGCTACACCTTC